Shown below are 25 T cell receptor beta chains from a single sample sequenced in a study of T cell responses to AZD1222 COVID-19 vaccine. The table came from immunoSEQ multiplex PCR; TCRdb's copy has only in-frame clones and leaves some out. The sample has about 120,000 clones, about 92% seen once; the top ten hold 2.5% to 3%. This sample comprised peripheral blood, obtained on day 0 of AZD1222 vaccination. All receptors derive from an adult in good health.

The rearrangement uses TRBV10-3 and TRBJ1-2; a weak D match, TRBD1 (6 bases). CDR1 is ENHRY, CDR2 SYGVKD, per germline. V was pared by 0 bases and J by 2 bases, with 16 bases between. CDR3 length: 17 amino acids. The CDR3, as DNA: TGTGCCATCAGTGAGTCGGGCCTACCCAGGGGAAACTATGGCTACACCTTC. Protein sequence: CAISESGLPRGNYGYTF.

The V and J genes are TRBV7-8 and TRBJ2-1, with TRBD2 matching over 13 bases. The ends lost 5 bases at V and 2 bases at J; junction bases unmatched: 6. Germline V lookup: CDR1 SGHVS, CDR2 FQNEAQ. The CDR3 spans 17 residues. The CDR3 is CASSTRLAGGTYNEQFF. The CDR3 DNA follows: TGTGCCAGCAGCACCCGACTAGCGGGAGGCACCTACAATGAGCAGTTCTTC.

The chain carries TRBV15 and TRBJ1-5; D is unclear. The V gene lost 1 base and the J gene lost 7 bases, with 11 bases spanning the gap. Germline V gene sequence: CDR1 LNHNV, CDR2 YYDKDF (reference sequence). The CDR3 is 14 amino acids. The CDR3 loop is CATSRALNGQPQHF. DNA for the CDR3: TGTGCCACCAGCAGAGCTTTAAATGGACAGCCCCAGCATTTT.

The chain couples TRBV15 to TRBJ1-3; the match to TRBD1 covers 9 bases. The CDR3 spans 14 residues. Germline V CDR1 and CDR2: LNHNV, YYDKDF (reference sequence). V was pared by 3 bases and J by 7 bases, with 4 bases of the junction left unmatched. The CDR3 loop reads CATSRGQGSNTIYF. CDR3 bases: TGTGCCACCAGCAGGGGACAGGGAAGTAACACCATATATTTT.

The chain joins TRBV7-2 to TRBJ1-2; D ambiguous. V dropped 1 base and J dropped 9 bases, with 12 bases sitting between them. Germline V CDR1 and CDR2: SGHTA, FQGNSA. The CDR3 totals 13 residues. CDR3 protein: CASSLGRGLSYTF. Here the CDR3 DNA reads TGTGCCAGCAGCTTAGGAAGAGGGCTGAGCTACACCTTC.

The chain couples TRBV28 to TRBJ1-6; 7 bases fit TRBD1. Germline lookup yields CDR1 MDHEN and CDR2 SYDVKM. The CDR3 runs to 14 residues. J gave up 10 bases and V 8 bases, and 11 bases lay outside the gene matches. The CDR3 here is CASVPTGFSSPLHF. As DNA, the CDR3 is TGTGCCAGCGTTCCGACAGGGTTTTCCTCACCCCTCCACTTT.

For the CDR3, the DNA is TGTGCCTGGAGTGTCGGTCACACCTACGAGCAGTACTTC. Its translation is CAWSVGHTYEQYF. V and J are TRBV30 and TRBJ2-7; D not resolved. There are 13 residues in the CDR3. V dropped 0 bases and J dropped 2 bases, with 8 bases sitting between them. From germline, CDR1 is GTSNPN and CDR2 SVGIG (reference sequence). The full variable domain, with the rest looked up from reference TRBV30 and TRBJ2-7, is SQTIHQWPATLVQPVGSPLSLECTVEGTSNPNLYWYRQAAGRGLQLLFYSVGIGQISSEVPQNLSASRPQDRQFILSSKKLLLSDSGFYLCAWSVGHTYEQYFGPGTRLTVT.

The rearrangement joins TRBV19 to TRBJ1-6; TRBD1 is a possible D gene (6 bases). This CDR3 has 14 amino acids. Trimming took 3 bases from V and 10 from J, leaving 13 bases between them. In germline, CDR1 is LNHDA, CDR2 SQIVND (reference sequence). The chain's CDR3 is CASSMNREGSPLHF. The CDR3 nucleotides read TGTGCCAGTAGTATGAACAGGGAGGGATCACCCCTCCACTTT.

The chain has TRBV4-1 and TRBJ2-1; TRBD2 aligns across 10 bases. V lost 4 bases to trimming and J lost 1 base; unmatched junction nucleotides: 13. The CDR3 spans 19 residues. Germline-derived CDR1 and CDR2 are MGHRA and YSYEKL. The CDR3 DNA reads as TGCGCCAGCAGCCGGATTCTAGCGGGAGTTACTCCTTCCTACAATGAGCAGTTCTTC. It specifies CASSRILAGVTPSYNEQFF.

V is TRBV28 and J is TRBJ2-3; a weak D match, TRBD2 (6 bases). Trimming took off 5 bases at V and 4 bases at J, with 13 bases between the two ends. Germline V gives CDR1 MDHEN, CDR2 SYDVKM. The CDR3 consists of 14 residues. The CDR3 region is CASSPGRRADTQYF. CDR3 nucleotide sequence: TGTGCCAGCAGTCCAGGGAGGCGAGCAGATACGCAGTATTTT.

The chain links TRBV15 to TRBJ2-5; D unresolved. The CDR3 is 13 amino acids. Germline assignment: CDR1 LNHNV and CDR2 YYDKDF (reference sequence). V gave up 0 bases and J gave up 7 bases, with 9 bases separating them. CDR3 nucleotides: TGTGCCACCAGCAGAGATGGCCGGATGACCCAGTACTTC. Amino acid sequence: CATSRDGRMTQYF. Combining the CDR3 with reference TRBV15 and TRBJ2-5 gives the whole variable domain DAMVIQNPRYQVTQFGKPVTLSCSQTLNHNVMYWYQQKSSQAPKLLFHYYDKDFNNEADTPDNFQSRRPNTSFCFLDIRSPGLGDTAMYLCATSRDGRMTQYFGPGTRLLVL.

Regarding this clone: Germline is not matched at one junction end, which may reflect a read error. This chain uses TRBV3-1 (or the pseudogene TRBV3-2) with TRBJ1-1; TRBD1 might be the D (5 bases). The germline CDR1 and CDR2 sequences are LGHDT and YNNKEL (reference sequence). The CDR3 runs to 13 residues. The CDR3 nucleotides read TGTGCCAGCAGCCAGCCCCCTGGGACCGCTCCTCTCTTT. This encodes CASSQPPGTAPLF.

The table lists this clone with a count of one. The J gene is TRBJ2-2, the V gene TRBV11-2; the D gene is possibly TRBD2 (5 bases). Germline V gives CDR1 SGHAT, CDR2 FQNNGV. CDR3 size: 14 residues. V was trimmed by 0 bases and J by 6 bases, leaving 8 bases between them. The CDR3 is CASSLDRGSGELFF. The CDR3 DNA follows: TGTGCCAGCAGCTTAGATCGGGGTTCCGGGGAGCTGTTTTTT.

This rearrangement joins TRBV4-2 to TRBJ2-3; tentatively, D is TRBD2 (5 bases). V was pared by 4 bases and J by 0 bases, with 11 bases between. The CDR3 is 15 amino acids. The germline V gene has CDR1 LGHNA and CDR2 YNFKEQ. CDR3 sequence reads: CASSLLRTSTDTQYF. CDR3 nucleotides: TGTGCCAGCAGCCTTCTTAGGACTAGCACAGATACGCAGTATTTT.

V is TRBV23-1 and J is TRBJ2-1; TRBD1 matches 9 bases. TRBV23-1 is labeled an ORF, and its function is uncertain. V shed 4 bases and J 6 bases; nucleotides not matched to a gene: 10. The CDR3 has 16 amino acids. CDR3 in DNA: TGCGCCAGCAGTCGCCCGGGACAGGGTATTAGCAATGAGCAGTTCTTC. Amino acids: CASSRPGQGISNEQFF.

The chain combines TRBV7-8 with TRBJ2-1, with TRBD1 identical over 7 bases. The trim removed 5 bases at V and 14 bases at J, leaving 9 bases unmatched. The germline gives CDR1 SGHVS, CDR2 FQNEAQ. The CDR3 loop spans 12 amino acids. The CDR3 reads CASSKDDRAEFF. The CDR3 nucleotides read TGTGCCAGCAGCAAAGACGACAGGGCCGAGTTCTTC.

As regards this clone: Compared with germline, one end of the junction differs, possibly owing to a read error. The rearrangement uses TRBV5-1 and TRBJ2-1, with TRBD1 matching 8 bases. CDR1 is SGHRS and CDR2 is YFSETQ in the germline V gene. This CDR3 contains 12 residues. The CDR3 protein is CASSLGRDRWLF. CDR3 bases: TGCGCCAGCAGCTTGGGGAGGGACAGGTGGCTCTTC.

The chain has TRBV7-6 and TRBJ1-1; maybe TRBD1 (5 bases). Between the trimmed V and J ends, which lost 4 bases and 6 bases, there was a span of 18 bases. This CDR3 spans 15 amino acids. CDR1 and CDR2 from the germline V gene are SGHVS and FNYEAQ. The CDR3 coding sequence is TGTGCCAGCAGCTCTGTTTTGGGGGAGGGAGCTGAAGCTTTCTTT. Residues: CASSSVLGEGAEAFF.

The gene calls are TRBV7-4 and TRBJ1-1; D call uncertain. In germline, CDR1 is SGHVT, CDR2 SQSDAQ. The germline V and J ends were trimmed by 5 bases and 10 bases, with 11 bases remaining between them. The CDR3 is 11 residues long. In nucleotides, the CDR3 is TGTGCCAGCAGCCGAGACCCTGGAGCTTTCTTT. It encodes CASSRDPGAFF.

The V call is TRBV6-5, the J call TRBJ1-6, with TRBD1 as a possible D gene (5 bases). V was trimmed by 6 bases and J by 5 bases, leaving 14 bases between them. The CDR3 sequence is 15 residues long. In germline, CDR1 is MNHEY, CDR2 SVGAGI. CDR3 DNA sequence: TGTGCCAGCAGGGGACGGACCTACGATAATTCACCCCTCCACTTT. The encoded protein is CASRGRTYDNSPLHF.

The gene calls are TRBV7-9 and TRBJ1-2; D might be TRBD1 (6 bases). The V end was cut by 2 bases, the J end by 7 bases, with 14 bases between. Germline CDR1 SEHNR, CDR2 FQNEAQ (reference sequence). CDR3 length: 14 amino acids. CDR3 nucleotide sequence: TGTGCCAGCAGCTTAAGTCAGACAGGAAGTGGCTACACCTTC. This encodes CASSLSQTGSGYTF. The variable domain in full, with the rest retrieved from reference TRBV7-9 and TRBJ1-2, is DTGVSQNPRHKITKRGQNVTFRCDPISEHNRLYWYRQTLGQGPEFLTYFQNEAQLEKSRLLSDRFSAERPKGSFSTLEIQRTEQGDSAMYLCASSLSQTGSGYTFGSGTRLTVV.

This chain's CDR3 is CASSHLTGNTEAFF. CDR3 nucleotide sequence: TGTGCCAGCAGCCACCTGACAGGGAACACTGAAGCTTTCTTT. The chain joins TRBV3-1 (or the pseudogene TRBV3-2) to TRBJ1-1, with D possibly TRBD1 on 6 matching bases. Germline assignment: CDR1 LGHDT and CDR2 YNNKEL (reference sequence). The CDR3 length is 14 residues. V was pared by 3 bases and J by 1 base, with 9 bases between.

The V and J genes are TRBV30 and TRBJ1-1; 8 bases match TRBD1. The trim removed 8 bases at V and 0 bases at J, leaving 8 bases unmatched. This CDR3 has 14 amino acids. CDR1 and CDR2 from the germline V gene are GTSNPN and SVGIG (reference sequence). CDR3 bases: TGTGCCGCCCACAGGGGGGGTGTGAACACTGAAGCTTTCTTT. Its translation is CAAHRGGVNTEAFF.

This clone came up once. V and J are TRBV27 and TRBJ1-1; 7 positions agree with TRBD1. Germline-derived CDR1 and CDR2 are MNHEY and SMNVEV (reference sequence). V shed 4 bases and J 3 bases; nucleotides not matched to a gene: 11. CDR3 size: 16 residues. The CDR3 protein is CASSSLLTGSDTEAFF. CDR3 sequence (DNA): TGTGCCAGCAGTTCCCTCCTGACAGGGTCGGACACTGAAGCTTTCTTT.

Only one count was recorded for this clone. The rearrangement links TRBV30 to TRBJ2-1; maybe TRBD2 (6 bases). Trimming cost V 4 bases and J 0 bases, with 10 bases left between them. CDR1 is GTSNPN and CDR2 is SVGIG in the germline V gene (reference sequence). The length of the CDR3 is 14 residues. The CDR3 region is CAWTRGVSYNEQFF. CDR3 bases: TGTGCCTGGACCCGCGGGGTCTCCTACAATGAGCAGTTCTTC.